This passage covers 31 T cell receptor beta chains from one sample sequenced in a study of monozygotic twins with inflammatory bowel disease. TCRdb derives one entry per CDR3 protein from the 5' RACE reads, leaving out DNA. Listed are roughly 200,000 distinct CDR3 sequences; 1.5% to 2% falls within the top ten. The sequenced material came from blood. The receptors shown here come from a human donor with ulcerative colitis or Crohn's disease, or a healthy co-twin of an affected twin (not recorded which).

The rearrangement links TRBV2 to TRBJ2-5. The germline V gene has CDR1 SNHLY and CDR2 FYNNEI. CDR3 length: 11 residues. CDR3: CASRWEETQYF.

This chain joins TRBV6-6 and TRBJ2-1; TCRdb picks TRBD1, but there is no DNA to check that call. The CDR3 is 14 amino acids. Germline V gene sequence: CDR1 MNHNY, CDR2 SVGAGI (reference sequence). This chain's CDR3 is CASIKKGALNEQFF.

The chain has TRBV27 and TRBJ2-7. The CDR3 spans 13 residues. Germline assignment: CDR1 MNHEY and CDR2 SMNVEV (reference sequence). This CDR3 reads CASSGTRSNEQYF.

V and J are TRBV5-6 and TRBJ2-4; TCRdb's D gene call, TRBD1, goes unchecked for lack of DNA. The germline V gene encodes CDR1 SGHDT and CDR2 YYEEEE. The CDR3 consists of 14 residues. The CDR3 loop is CASSFREGGNIQYF. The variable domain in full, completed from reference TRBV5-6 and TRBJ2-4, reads DAGVTQSPTHLIKTRGQQVTLRCSPKSGHDTVSWYQQALGQGPQFIFQYYEEEERQRGNFPDRFSGHQFPNYSSELNVNALLLGDSALYLCASSFREGGNIQYFGAGTRLSVL.

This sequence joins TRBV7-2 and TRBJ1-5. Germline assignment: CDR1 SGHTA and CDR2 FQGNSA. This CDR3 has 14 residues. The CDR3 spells CASSLIRAPQPQHF.

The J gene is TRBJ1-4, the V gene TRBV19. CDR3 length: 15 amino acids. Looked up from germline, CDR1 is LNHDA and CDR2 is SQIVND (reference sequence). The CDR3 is CASSTKDATNEKLFF.

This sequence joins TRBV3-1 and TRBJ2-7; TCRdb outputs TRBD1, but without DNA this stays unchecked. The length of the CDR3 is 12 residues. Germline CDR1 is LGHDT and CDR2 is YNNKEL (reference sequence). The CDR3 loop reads CASSLRQGEQYF.

The CDR3 here is CASSYRGGTGANVLTF. The chain has TRBV6-5 and TRBJ2-6; TCRdb's D call of TRBD1 is untestable without DNA. The germline V gene has CDR1 MNHEY and CDR2 SVGAGI. The CDR3 runs 16 residues.

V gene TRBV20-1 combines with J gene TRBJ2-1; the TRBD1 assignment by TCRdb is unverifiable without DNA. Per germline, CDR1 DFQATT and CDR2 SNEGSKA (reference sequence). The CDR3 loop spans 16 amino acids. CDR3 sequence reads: CSADRGTGENDNEQFF.

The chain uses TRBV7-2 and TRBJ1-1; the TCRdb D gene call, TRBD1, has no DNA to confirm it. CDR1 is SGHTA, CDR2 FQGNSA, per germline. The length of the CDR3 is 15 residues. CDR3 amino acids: CASTPWGVSGTEAFF.

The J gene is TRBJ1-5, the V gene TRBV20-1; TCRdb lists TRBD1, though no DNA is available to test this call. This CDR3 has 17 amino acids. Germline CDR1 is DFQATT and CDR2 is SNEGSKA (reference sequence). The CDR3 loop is CSASYGTGILGGGPQHF.

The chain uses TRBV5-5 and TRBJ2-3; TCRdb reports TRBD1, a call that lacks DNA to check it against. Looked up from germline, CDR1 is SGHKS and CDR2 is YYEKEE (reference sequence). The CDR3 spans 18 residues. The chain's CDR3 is CASSLVHDRGLRTDTQYF.

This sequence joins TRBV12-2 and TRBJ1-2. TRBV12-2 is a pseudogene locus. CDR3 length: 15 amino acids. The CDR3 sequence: CASRLAIATNYGYTF.

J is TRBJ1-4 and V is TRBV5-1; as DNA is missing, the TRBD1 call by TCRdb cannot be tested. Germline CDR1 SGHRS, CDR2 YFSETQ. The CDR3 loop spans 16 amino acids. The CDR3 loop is CASSLSFGQGVEKLFF.

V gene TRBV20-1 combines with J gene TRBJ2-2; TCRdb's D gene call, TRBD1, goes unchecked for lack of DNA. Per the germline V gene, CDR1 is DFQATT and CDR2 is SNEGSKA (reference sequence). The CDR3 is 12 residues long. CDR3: CSASQGAGELFF.

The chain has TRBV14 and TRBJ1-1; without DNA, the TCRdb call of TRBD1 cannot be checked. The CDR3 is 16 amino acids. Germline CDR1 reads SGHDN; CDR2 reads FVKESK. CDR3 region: CASSQDLGTANTEAFF.

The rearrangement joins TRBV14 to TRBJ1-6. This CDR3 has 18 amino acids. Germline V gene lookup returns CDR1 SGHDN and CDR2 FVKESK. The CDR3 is CASSQEHSSSSYNSPLHF.

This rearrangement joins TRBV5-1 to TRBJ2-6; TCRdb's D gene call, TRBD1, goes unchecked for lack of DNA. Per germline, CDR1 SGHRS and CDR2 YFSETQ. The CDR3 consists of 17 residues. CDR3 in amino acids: CASSGTGAKTGANVLTF.

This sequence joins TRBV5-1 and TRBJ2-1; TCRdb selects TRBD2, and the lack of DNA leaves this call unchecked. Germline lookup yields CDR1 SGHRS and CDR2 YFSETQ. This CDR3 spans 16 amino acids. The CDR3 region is CASSRTSGGWRNEQFF. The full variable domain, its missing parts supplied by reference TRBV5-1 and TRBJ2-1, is KAGVTQTPRYLIKTRGQQVTLSCSPISGHRSVSWYQQTPGQGLQFLFEYFSETQRNKGNFPGRFSGRQFSNSRSEMNVSTLELGDSALYLCASSRTSGGWRNEQFFGPGTRLTVL.

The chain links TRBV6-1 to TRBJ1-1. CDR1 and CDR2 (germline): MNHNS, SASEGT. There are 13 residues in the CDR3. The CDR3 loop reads CASSKGRLREAFF.

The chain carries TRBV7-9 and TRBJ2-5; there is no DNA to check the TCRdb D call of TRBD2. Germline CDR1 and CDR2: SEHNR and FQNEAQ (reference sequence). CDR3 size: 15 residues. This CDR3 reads CACSLALAGSMAQYF.

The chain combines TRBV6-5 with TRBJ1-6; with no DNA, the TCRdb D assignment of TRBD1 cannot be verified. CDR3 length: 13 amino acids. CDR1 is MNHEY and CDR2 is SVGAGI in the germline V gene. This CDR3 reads CAARRRVDSPLHF.

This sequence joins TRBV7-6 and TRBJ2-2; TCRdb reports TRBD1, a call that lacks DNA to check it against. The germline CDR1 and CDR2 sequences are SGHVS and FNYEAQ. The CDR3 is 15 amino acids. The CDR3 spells CASSSQGSGTGELFF.

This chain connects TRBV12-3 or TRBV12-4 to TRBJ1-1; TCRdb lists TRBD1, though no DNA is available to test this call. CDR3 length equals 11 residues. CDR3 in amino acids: CASSMGAEAFF.

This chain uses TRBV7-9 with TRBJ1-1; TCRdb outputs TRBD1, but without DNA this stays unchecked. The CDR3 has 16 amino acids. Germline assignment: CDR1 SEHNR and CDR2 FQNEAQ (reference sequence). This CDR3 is CASSLGQGVPYTEAFF.

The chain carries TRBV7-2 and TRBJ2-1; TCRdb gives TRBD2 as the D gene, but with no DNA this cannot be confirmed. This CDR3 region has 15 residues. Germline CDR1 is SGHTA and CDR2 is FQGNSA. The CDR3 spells CASSSRLAGDNEQFF. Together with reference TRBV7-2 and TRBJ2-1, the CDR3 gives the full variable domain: GAGVSQSPSNKVTEKGKDVELRCDPISGHTALYWYRQSLGQGLEFLIYFQGNSAPDKSGLPSDRFSAERTGGSVSTLTIQRTQQEDSAVYLCASSSRLAGDNEQFFGPGTRLTVL.

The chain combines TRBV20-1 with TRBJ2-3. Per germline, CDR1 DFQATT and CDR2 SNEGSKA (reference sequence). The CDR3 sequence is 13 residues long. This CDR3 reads CRQDTVVTDTQYF.

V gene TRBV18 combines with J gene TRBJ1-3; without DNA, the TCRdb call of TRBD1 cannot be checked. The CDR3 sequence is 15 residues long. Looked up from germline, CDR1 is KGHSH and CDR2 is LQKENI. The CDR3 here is CASSPRQSTGNTIYF.

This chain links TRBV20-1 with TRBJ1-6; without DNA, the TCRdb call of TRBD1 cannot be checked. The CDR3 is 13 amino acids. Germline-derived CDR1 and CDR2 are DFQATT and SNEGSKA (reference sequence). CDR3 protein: CSARTLYNSPLHF.

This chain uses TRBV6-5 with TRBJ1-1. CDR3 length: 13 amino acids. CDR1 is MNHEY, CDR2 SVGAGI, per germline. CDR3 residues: CASSYSEGSEAFF.

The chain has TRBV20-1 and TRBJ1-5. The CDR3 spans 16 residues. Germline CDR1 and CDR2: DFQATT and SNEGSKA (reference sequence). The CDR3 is CSAGLVGALRDQPQHF.